This T cell receptor beta chain was captured in a study of vaccination and CD4 T cells after COVID-19. Concerning this clonotype itself: The antigen remains unidentified.

Study results and limitations: Reactive clone data from convalescent patients indicated a median of roughly 86% appearing only post-vaccination.

The treatment: roughly 11-day PBMC culture with coronavirus spike peptide pools or control peptides (ViraFEST assay). Expanded clonotypes were found by TCR sequencing after peptide-pool stimulation (ViraFEST). CD4+ T cells were isolated by negative selection after about ten days of culture. Sequenced with the Oncomine TCR Beta short-read assay was DNA taken from cultured CD4+ T cells. Each CDR3 protein is one row after TCRdb ran MiXCR on the PCR reads. Among under 15,000 distinct CDR3 sequences, about half were seen once, and the ten largest hold 15% to 19%. The sequencing sample was made of CD4+ T cells from blood, cultured in vitro. This receptor was obtained from a human donor who had recovered from COVID-19.

CDR3 protein: CAWARTDTDTQYF. Here the CDR3 DNA reads TGTGCCTGGGCCCGGACTGATACAGATACGCAGTATTTT. V is TRBV30 and J is TRBJ2-3; a weak D match, TRBD2 (5 bases). Looked up from germline, CDR1 is GTSNPN and CDR2 is SVGIG (reference sequence). The CDR3 sequence is 13 residues long. V was trimmed by 5 bases and J by 3 bases, leaving 12 bases between them.